This T cell receptor (beta chain) was retrieved from a study of T cells in Graves' hyperthyroidism and ophthalmopathy. This clonotype was found many times. Its specificity is unknown. Study results and caveats: Blood also contained most expanded thyroid clonotypes above 0.001.

From RNA transcripts, TCR beta CDR3 regions were amplified. With the HTBI primer set, the TCR CDR3 went through a first round of RT-PCR. TCRdb analysed the multiplex PCR reads with MiXCR anew, one entry per CDR3 protein. Altogether roughly 280,000 distinct CDR3 sequences are present, about 17% being singletons, with the ten largest covering around 61%. CDR3 length: 13 amino acids. The germline CDR1 and CDR2 sequences are SNHLY and FYNNEI. Between the trimmed V and J ends, which lost 5 bases and 2 bases, there was a span of 9 bases. This clonotype was sampled from a woman aged 55-70 years with Graves' ophthalmopathy. This chain connects TRBV2 to TRBJ1-2; D may be TRBD1 (6 bases). Material: blood. The CDR3 DNA reads TGTGCCAGCAGTTATACAGGGAACTATGGCTACACCTTC. It encodes CASSYTGNYGYTF.